A single sample is the source of the 20 T cell receptor beta chains below, sequenced in a study of blood T cell repertoires in COVID-19. The repertoire was sequenced with immunoSEQ multiplex PCR; TCRdb's copy has only in-frame clones and lacks some. Of about 16,000 clones in the sample, roughly 85% are singletons; the top ten hold just under 50%. Sequencing used peripheral blood. The receptors were sampled from a human donor in a cohort sampled during active COVID-19.

The rearrangement uses TRBV29-1 and TRBJ2-3; TRBD2 agrees at 9 bases. Germline trimming cut 4 bases from V and 3 bases from J; bases unmatched to any gene: 5. Germline CDR1 SQVTM, CDR2 ANQGSEA. This CDR3 is built from 14 residues. For the CDR3, the DNA is TGCAGCGTTGGAATAGCGGGGGCAACAGATACGCAGTATTTT. It encodes CSVGIAGATDTQYF.

The sample holds one count of this clone. The gene calls are TRBV5-4 and TRBJ1-2, with 7 nucleotides matching TRBD1. Unmatched junction bases numbered 13, after V lost 3 bases and J lost 5 bases. CDR3 length: 16 residues. Germline CDR1 SGHNT, CDR2 YYREEE (reference sequence). CDR3 sequence: CASSSQTGKKAYGYTF. The CDR3 DNA reads as TGTGCCAGCAGCTCGCAGACAGGGAAAAAGGCGTATGGCTACACCTTC.

This chain links TRBV29-1 with TRBJ1-6; possible D gene TRBD1, 5 bases. The V gene lost 4 bases and the J gene lost 8 bases, with 12 bases spanning the gap. This CDR3 has 13 residues. The germline gives CDR1 SQVTM, CDR2 ANQGSEA. DNA for the CDR3: TGCAGCGTTGGGCCAGGGAGGGATTCACCCCTCCACTTT. Encoded protein: CSVGPGRDSPLHF.

In its sample, this clone was seen once. The chain is built from TRBV29-1 and TRBJ2-7, with D perhaps matching TRBD1 (6 bases). Germline V lookup: CDR1 SQVTM, CDR2 ANQGSEA. V shed 5 bases and J shed 6 bases, with 11 bases lying between them. The CDR3 runs to 11 residues. For the CDR3, the DNA is TGCAGCGTTAACCAGGGGCTCGAGCAGTACTTC. It translates to CSVNQGLEQYF.

The V call is TRBV4-3, the J call TRBJ2-2; TRBD2 is a possible D gene (5 bases). This CDR3 region has 15 residues. In germline, CDR1 is LGHNA, CDR2 YSLEER. Trimming cost V 0 bases and J 7 bases, with 12 bases left between them. Written as DNA, the CDR3 is TGCGCCAGCAGCCAAGATCCGGCCGGGAACGGGGAGCTGTTTTTT. This gives the protein CASSQDPAGNGELFF.

This chain links TRBV10-3 with TRBJ1-2; TRBD1 is a possible D gene (5 bases). The CDR3 covers 15 residues. Germline V lookup: CDR1 ENHRY, CDR2 SYGVKD. Trimming pared 0 bases from V and 3 bases from J, leaving 11 bases between. The CDR3 DNA reads as TGTGCCATCAGTGAGTCGGGGGGGACTCACTATGGCTACACCTTC. It codes for CAISESGGTHYGYTF.

This chain uses TRBV6-4 with TRBJ2-3, with D possibly being TRBD2 (5 bases). Per germline, CDR1 MRHNA and CDR2 SNTAGT. V was shortened by 0 bases and J by 5 bases, with 9 bases between the two germline ends. The CDR3 consists of 14 residues. CDR3 in DNA: TGTGCCAGCAGTGACTCGACTGGGAGAGATACGCAGTATTTT. Amino acid sequence: CASSDSTGRDTQYF.

This chain uses TRBV3-1 (or the pseudogene TRBV3-2) with TRBJ1-4; TRBD1 matches 10 bases. J gave up 4 bases and V 0 bases, and 2 bases lay outside the gene matches. The CDR3 covers 16 residues. Per germline, CDR1 LGHDT and CDR2 YNNKEL (reference sequence). CDR3 DNA sequence: TGTGCCAGCAGCCAAGAGGGGACAGGGGTTAATGAAAAACTGTTTTTT. It specifies CASSQEGTGVNEKLFF.

This clone has just one count. The chain joins TRBV5-1 to TRBJ2-2; perhaps TRBD2 as D (6 bases). V lost 2 bases to trimming and J lost 0 bases, with 8 bases between them. This CDR3 is 15 amino acids long. Germline loops: CDR1 SGHRS, CDR2 YFSETQ. The CDR3: CASSFSGANTGELFF. The DNA for the CDR3 is TGCGCCAGCAGCTTTAGCGGCGCGAACACCGGGGAGCTGTTTTTT.

This clone was counted between two and nine times. The gene calls are TRBV30 and TRBJ2-7, with D unresolved. CDR1 GTSNPN and CDR2 SVGIG come from the germline V gene (reference sequence). CDR3 length: 11 residues. V was shortened by 3 bases and J by 3 bases, with 6 bases between the two germline ends. The DNA of the CDR3 is TGTGCCTGGAGCGAGGTCTACGAGCAGTACTTC. Translated, it gives CAWSEVYEQYF.

The V gene is TRBV7-2, the J gene TRBJ2-5; 9 bases align to TRBD2. The V gene's germline CDR1 is SGHTA and CDR2 FQGNSA. The CDR3 sequence is 17 residues long. V lost 1 base, J lost 4 bases, and 10 bases stayed unmatched. Here the CDR3 DNA reads TGTGCCAGCAGCTTAGTCGGCGGGGGGGCCGGGGGAGAGACCCAGTACTTC. Translating it yields CASSLVGGGAGGETQYF.

This chain joins TRBV28 and TRBJ1-6; no clear D gene. With 5 bases removed from V and 0 bases from J, the gap between germline ends came to 8 bases. This CDR3 is built from 15 residues. The germline V gene encodes CDR1 MDHEN and CDR2 SYDVKM. The CDR3 loop is CASSPLSSYNSPLHF. The CDR3 bases are TGTGCCAGCAGTCCACTGAGCTCCTATAATTCACCCCTCCACTTT.

A word on this clone: One end of the junction does not line up with germline, which may come from a read error. The J gene is TRBJ1-2, the V gene TRBV19; 9 bases agree with TRBD1. The CDR3 is 16 amino acids. Per the germline V gene, CDR1 is LNHDA and CDR2 is SQIVND (reference sequence). The CDR3 DNA follows: TGTGCCAGTAGTATACAGGTGTTAGGGACAGGGCTCACCTACTTCTTC. Protein sequence: CASSIQVLGTGLTYFF.

This chain uses TRBV7-9 with TRBJ1-1; the D gene is possibly TRBD1 (5 bases). This CDR3 is built from 12 residues. V was pared by 5 bases and J by 5 bases, with 9 bases between. Germline V gene sequence: CDR1 SEHNR, CDR2 FQNEAQ (reference sequence). The CDR3 bases are TGTGCCAGCAGCAGGGGTCGGACTGAAGCTTTCTTT. Protein sequence: CASSRGRTEAFF.

J is TRBJ1-2 and V is TRBV15; no clear D. Per germline, CDR1 LNHNV and CDR2 YYDKDF (reference sequence). V was pared by 0 bases and J by 4 bases, with 12 bases between. CDR3 length equals 15 residues. The CDR3 coding sequence is TGTGCCACCAGCAGAGATCCTGAGGCCCCCTATGGCTACACCTTC. Its protein is CATSRDPEAPYGYTF.

This chain links TRBV9 with TRBJ2-1, with a weak D call TRBD2 (7 bases). The CDR3 is 18 residues long. Per germline, CDR1 SGDLS and CDR2 YYNGEE. V gave up 0 bases and J gave up 6 bases, with 22 bases separating them. CDR3 region: CASSVGGGGPQQRNEQFF. CDR3 in DNA: TGTGCCAGCAGCGTAGGAGGGGGGGGACCCCAACAACGCAATGAGCAGTTCTTC. The full variable domain, its missing parts supplied by reference TRBV9 and TRBJ2-1, is DSGVTQTPKHLITATGQRVTLRCSPRSGDLSVYWYQQSLDQGLQFLIQYYNGEERAKGNILERFSAQQFPDLHSELNLSSLELGDSALYFCASSVGGGGPQQRNEQFFGPGTRLTVL.

The CDR3 DNA reads TGCGCCAGCAGCTGGACAGGACAAGACGACGAGCAGTACTTC. Amino acid sequence: CASSWTGQDDEQYF. This rearrangement joins TRBV5-1 to TRBJ2-7, with TRBD1 matching 7 bases. The ends lost 3 bases at V and 5 bases at J; junction bases unmatched: 8. CDR3 length: 14 amino acids. The germline V gene encodes CDR1 SGHRS and CDR2 YFSETQ.

In this sample, this clone turned up a few times. The chain is built from TRBV27 and TRBJ1-2; TRBD1 matches 7 bases. The V gene end was trimmed by 4 bases and the J gene end by 0 bases; junction bases not matched to a gene: 14. This CDR3 comprises 18 residues. Germline V gene lookup returns CDR1 MNHEY and CDR2 SMNVEV (reference sequence). The CDR3 region has the DNA TGTGCCAGCAGTTCCCGGGGGACAGTATACCCATCTAACTATGGCTACACCTTC. Translated, it gives CASSSRGTVYPSNYGYTF.

The chain links TRBV2 to TRBJ1-2; D perhaps matches TRBD1 (6 bases). Trimming stripped 4 bases from V and 4 bases from J, with 13 bases between. The CDR3 is 14 amino acids. CDR1 is SNHLY, CDR2 FYNNEI, per germline. CDR3 coding DNA: TGTGCCAGCAGTGTCGAGGCAGGGGCCTATGGCTACACCTTC. Translated, it gives CASSVEAGAYGYTF.

The gene calls are TRBV19 and TRBJ1-6, with D uncertain. Germline CDR1 LNHDA, CDR2 SQIVND (reference sequence). The CDR3 loop spans 13 amino acids. The V and J ends lost 2 bases and 10 bases respectively, with 9 bases between them. CDR3 amino acids: CASSIKKQSPLHF. The CDR3 DNA reads as TGTGCCAGTAGTATAAAGAAGCAATCACCCCTCCACTTT. The variable domain in full, with the rest retrieved from reference TRBV19 and TRBJ1-6, is DGGITQSPKYLFRKEGQNVTLSCEQNLNHDAMYWYRQDPGQGLRLIYYSQIVNDFQKGDIAEGYSVSREKKESFPLTVTSAQKNPTAFYLCASSIKKQSPLHFGNGTRLTVT.